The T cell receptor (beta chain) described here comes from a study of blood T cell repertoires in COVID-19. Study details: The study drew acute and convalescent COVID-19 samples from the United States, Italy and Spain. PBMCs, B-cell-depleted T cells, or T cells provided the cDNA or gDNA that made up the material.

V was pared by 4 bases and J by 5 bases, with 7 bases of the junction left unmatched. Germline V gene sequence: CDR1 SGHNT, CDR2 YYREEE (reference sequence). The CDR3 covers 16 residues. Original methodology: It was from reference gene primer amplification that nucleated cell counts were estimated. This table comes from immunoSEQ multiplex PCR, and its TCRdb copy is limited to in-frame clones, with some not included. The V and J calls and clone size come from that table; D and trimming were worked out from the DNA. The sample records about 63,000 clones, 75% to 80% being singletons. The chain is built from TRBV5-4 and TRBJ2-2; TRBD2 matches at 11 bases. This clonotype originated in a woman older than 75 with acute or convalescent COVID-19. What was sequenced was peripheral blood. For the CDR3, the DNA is TGTGCCAGCAGCCCCAGACTAGCGGGGCGGACCGGGGAGCTGTTTTTT. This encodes CASSPRLAGRTGELFF.